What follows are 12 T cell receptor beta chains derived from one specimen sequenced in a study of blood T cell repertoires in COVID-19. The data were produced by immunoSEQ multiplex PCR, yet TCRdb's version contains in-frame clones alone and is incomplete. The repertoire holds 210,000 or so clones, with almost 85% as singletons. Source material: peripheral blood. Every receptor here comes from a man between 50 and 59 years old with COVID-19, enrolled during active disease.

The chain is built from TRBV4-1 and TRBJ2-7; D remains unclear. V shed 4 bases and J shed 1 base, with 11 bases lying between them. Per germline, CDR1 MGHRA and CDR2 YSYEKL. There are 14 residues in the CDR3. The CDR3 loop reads CASSLIDTSYEQYF. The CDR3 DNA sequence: TGCGCCAGCAGCCTTATCGACACGTCCTACGAGCAGTACTTC.

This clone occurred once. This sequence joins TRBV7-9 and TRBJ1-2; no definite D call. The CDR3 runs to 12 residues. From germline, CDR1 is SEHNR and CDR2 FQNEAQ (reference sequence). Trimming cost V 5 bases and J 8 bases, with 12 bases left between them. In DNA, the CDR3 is TGTGCCAGCAGCCCAGGACTATCGGGCTACACCTTC. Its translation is CASSPGLSGYTF.

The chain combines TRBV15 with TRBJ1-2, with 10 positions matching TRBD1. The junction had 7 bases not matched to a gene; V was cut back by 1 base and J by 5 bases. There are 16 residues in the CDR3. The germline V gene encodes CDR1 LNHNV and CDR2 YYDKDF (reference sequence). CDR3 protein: CATSRGPGTGAYGYTF. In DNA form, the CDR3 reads TGTGCCACCAGCAGAGGCCCCGGGACAGGGGCTTATGGCTACACCTTC.

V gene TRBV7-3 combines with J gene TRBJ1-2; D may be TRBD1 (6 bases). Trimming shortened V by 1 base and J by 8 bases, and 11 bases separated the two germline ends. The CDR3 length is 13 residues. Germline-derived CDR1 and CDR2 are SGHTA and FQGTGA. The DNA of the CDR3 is TGTGCCAGCAGCTTAAACAGTGGGGGCGGCTACACCTTC. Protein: CASSLNSGGGYTF.

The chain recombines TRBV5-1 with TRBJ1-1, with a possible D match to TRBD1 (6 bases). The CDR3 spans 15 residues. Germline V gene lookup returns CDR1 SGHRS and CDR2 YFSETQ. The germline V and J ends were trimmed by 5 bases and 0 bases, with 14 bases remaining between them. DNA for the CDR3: TGCGCCAGCAGAATGACTACAGGGATGAACACTGAAGCTTTCTTT. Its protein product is CASRMTTGMNTEAFF.

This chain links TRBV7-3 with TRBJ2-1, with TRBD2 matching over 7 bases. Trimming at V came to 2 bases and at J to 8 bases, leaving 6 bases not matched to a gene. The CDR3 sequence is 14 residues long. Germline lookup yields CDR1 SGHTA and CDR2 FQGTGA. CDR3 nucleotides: TGTGCCAGCAGCTTAGCGGGGGAATACGATGAGCAGTTCTTC. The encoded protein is CASSLAGEYDEQFF.

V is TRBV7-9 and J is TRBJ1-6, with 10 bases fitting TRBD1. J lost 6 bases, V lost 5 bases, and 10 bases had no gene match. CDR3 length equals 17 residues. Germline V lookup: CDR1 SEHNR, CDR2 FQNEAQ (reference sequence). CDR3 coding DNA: TGTGCCAGCAGCCGGACAGGGGGTGATCCCCCTAATTCACCCCTCCACTTT. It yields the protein CASSRTGGDPPNSPLHF.

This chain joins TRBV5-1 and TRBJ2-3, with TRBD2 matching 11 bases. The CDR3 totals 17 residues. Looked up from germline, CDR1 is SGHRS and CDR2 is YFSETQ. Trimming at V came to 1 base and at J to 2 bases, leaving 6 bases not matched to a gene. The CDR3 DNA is TGCGCCAGCAGCTTGCTTGCTAGCGGGGGGATCACAGATACGCAGTATTTT. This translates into CASSLLASGGITDTQYF.

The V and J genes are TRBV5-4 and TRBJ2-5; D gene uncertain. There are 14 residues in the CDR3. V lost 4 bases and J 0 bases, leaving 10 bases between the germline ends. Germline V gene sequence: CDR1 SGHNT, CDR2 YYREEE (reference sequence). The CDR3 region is CASSAARYQETQYF. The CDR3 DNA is TGTGCCAGCAGCGCCGCACGGTACCAAGAGACCCAGTACTTC.

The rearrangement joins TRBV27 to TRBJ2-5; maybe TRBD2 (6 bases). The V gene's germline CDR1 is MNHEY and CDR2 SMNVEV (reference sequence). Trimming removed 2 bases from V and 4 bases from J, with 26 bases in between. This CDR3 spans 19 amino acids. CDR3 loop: CASSLRSGTLVHGIETQYF. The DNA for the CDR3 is TGTGCCAGCAGTTTAAGGTCGGGGACTTTGGTCCATGGTATAGAGACCCAGTACTTC.

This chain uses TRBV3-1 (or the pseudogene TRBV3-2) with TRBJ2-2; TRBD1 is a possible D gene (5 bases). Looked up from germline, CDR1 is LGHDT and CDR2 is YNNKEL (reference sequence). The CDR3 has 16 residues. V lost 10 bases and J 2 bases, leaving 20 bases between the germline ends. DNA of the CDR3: TGTGCCACCCAGCCTTCAGGGATAGTAAACACCGGGGAGCTGTTTTTT. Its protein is CATQPSGIVNTGELFF.

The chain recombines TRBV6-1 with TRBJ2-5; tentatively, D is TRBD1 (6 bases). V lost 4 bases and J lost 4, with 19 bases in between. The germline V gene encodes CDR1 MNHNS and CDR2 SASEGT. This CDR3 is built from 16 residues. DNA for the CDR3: TGTGCCAGCAGTGCCAGACAGGTTCGATTGGGAGAGACCCAGTACTTC. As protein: CASSARQVRLGETQYF.